This is a list of T cell receptor beta chains from one sample in a study of blood T cell repertoires in COVID-19. Sequencing used immunoSEQ multiplex PCR; TCRdb keeps in-frame clones, though not all of them. The sample lists tens of thousands of clones; approximately 78% were seen once. Material: peripheral blood. All receptors come from a woman at least 80 years old with acute or convalescent COVID-19. The CDR3 runs from the conserved cysteine through the conserved F or W. The D gene is left open where the match is weak. Clone sizes are given selectively: once, few, many, or a class where the clone is expanded.

-	TRBV19	TRBJ1-6	few	CASKEFTARESPLHF	TGTGCCAGTAAGGAGTTTACTGCAAGGGAGTCACCCCTCCACTTT
-	TRBV3-1/TRBV3-2	TRBJ1-3	-	CASSQEKLTGNTIYF	TGTGCCAGCAGCCAAGAGAAGCTTACTGGAAACACCATATATTTT
TRBD1	TRBV2	TRBJ1-2	-	CARGTGAIYGYTF	TGTGCCAGGGGGACAGGAGCTATCTATGGCTACACCTTC
-	TRBV27	TRBJ1-4	-	CASSLSHTAVQGEGETNEKLFF	TGTGCCAGCAGTTTATCCCATACCGCCGTACAGGGAGAAGGTGAAACTAATGAAAAACTGTTTTTT
-	TRBV10-3	TRBJ2-7	-	CAISRQGGSYEQYF	TGTGCCATCAGCCGACAGGGAGGCTCCTACGAGCAGTACTTC
TRBD1	TRBV5-1	TRBJ1-6	-	CASSLAPTGTANSPLHF	TGCGCCAGCAGCCTTGCTCCTACCGGGACAGCTAATTCACCCCTCCACTTT
TRBD1	TRBV5-6	TRBJ1-2	many	CASSDTGGNGYTF	TGTGCCAGCAGCGACACAGGGGGGAATGGCTACACCTTC
-	TRBV6-5	TRBJ1-1	few	CASRPDRLTGTEAFF	TGTGCCAGCAGACCCGACAGGCTGACGGGCACTGAAGCTTTCTTT
-	TRBV5-4	TRBJ2-1	-	CASSSLAGRENEQFF	TGTGCCAGCAGCTCTCTGGCCGGTCGGGAAAATGAGCAGTTCTTC
-	TRBV12-5	TRBJ1-2	-	CASGFGLNNKGGGYTF	TGTGCTAGTGGTTTTGGTTTAAATAATAAAGGCGGCGGCTACACCTTC
TRBD1	TRBV2	TRBJ2-3	-	CASKAGSWGTGSGTDTQYF	TGTGCCAGCAAAGCGGGATCCTGGGGGACAGGGTCCGGCACAGATACGCAGTATTTT
TRBD1	TRBV6-5	TRBJ1-1	-	CASSFTGTGNTEAFF	TGTGCCAGCAGCTTCACCGGGACAGGGAACACTGAAGCTTTCTTT
TRBD1	TRBV2	TRBJ1-6	few	CASRGQGANSPLHF	TGTGCCAGCAGGGGCCAGGGGGCTAATTCACCCCTCCACTTT
TRBD2	TRBV3-1/TRBV3-2	TRBJ2-3	-	CASSATSGTDTQYF	TGTGCCAGCAGCGCCACTAGCGGCACAGATACGCAGTATTTT
-	TRBV6-5	TRBJ2-7	-	CASSYPGPYGYEQYF	TGTGCCAGCAGTTACCCAGGCCCCTACGGCTACGAGCAGTACTTC
-	TRBV19	TRBJ2-3	once	CASSIKVAVRTDTQYF	TGTGCCAGTAGTATCAAAGTAGCGGTAAGAACAGATACGCAGTATTTT
TRBD1	TRBV10-3	TRBJ1-4	-	CAISGGTDLNEKLFF	TGTGCCATCAGTGGGGGGACAGACCTTAATGAAAAACTGTTTTTT
TRBD1	TRBV7-2	TRBJ1-2	-	CASSLGQGNGYTF	TGTGCCAGCAGCTTAGGACAGGGGAATGGCTACACCTTC
-	TRBV28	TRBJ1-3	-	CASSYRALRNTIYF	TGTGCCAGCAGTTACAGGGCCTTAAGAAACACCATATATTTT
TRBD1	TRBV6-1	TRBJ1-1	-	CASSEAGTGGLGTEAFF	TGTGCCAGCAGTGAAGCAGGCACAGGGGGATTGGGCACTGAAGCTTTCTTT
-	TRBV28	TRBJ1-1	-	CASSYRVNTEAFF	TGTGCCAGCAGTTACAGGGTGAACACTGAAGCTTTCTTT
-	TRBV6-1	TRBJ1-2	once	CASSLSQGFGYTF	TGTGCCAGCAGTTTATCACAGGGTTTTGGCTACACCTTC
TRBD2	TRBV7-9	TRBJ2-1	-	CASSLGLAGDLQFF	TGTGCCAGCAGCTTGGGACTAGCGGGCGACTTGCAGTTCTTC
-	TRBV28	TRBJ2-7	-	CASTQDRPYEQYF	TGTGCCAGCACCCAGGACAGACCCTACGAGCAGTACTTC
-	TRBV7-9	TRBJ2-3	few	CASSYHPRGGGDTDTQYF	TGTGCCAGCAGCTACCACCCCCGGGGAGGAGGGGACACAGATACGCAGTATTTT
-	TRBV19	TRBJ1-2	-	CASRHPSGGVGYTF	TGTGCCAGTCGCCATCCCAGCGGAGGGGTGGGCTACACCTTC
TRBD1	TRBV6-5	TRBJ1-2	once	CASRRDRGQAYGYTF	TGTGCCAGCAGAAGAGACAGGGGGCAGGCCTATGGCTACACCTTC
TRBD2	TRBV19	TRBJ2-3	once	CASTNPTSGRSTLTTDTQYF	TGTGCCAGTACCAACCCAACTAGCGGGAGATCTACTCTCACCACAGATACGCAGTATTTT
-	TRBV7-2	TRBJ1-1	few	CASSKQVNTEAFF	TGTGCCAGCAGCAAACAGGTAAACACTGAAGCTTTCTTT
-	TRBV5-4	TRBJ2-2	once	CASSLGVGQSTGELFF	TGTGCCAGCAGCTTGGGTGTGGGGCAATCGACCGGGGAGCTGTTTTTT
TRBD2	TRBV6-6	TRBJ2-1	once	CASRPGGAGAGNEQFF	TGTGCCAGCAGACCTGGAGGAGCGGGAGCAGGCAATGAGCAGTTCTTC
-	TRBV6-6	TRBJ2-1	-	CASSPGNNEQFF	TGTGCCAGCAGTCCCGGGAACAATGAGCAGTTCTTC
-	TRBV27	TRBJ1-5	once	CASSLRATRDYQPQHF	TGTGCCAGCAGTTTAAGGGCCACAAGGGACTATCAGCCCCAGCATTTT
-	TRBV12-3/TRBV12-4	TRBJ1-1	-	CASSLTVEAFF	TGTGCCAGCAGCCTGACAGTTGAAGCTTTCTTT
-	TRBV2	TRBJ1-4	-	CASSLQGGNEKLFF	TGTGCCAGCAGCTTACAGGGAGGGAATGAAAAACTGTTTTTT
TRBD2	TRBV3-1/TRBV3-2	TRBJ2-1	-	CASSQVRTSGGYNEQFF	TGTGCCAGCAGCCAAGTTCGGACTAGCGGGGGGTACAATGAGCAGTTCTTC
-	TRBV5-1	TRBJ2-7	-	CASSLRERNEQYF	TGCGCCAGCAGCTTAAGGGAGAGAAACGAGCAGTACTTC
-	TRBV10-3	TRBJ1-1	-	CAISESQTGLNTEAFF	TGTGCCATCAGTGAGTCCCAGACAGGATTGAACACTGAAGCTTTCTTT
TRBD1	TRBV2	TRBJ2-1	-	CASSTGGYNEQFF	TGTGCCAGCAGTACAGGGGGCTACAATGAGCAGTTCTTC
-	TRBV11-2	TRBJ2-7	-	CASSSQGSGEQYF	TGTGCCAGCAGCAGTCAGGGGTCAGGCGAGCAGTACTTC
-	TRBV20-1	TRBJ2-1	-	CSASPDRSSYNEQFF	TGCAGTGCTAGTCCGGACAGAAGCTCCTACAATGAGCAGTTCTTC